The rows below give T cell receptor beta chains drawn from one sample of a study of T cell responses to AZD1222 COVID-19 vaccine. Sequencing was performed with immunoSEQ multiplex PCR; in TCRdb, only in-frame clones are kept and a portion is missing. The data contain about 72,000 clones, 86% of them singletons. This specimen consisted of peripheral blood, obtained on day 0 of AZD1222 vaccination. Receptors were obtained from an adult in good health. Each CDR3 is given with its conserved first and last residue. The D gene is left open where the match is weak. Not every row has a clone size; where given, it reads once, few, many or a size class.

v_gene	j_gene	abundance	d_gene	CDR3aa	CDR3nt
TRBV28	TRBJ1-5	-	-	CASSFENSNQPQHF	TGTGCCAGCAGTTTTGAGAATAGCAATCAGCCCCAGCATTTT
TRBV11-1	TRBJ2-2	-	-	CASSLTTGNTGELFF	TGTGCCAGCAGCTTAACGACCGGGAACACCGGGGAGCTGTTTTTT
TRBV7-3	TRBJ2-7	-	-	CASSLTGSEQYF	TGTGCCAGCAGCTTAACAGGTTCCGAGCAGTACTTC
TRBV7-9	TRBJ1-2	-	TRBD1	CASSLNRGNVNYGYTF	TGTGCCAGCAGCTTGAACAGGGGTAATGTGAACTATGGCTACACCTTC
TRBV30	TRBJ1-2	once	-	CAWSVRGNYGYTF	TGTGCCTGGAGTGTACGCGGTAACTATGGCTACACCTTC
TRBV28	TRBJ1-3	-	-	CASSVGRADSGNTIYF	TGTGCCAGCAGTGTAGGGAGGGCGGACTCTGGAAACACCATATATTTT
TRBV30	TRBJ1-1	-	TRBD1	CAWVGQANTEAFF	TGTGCCTGGGTTGGACAGGCCAACACTGAAGCTTTCTTT
TRBV19	TRBJ2-4	-	-	CASSIRDLTFENIQYF	TGTGCCAGTAGTATCCGGGACCTGACGTTTGAAAACATTCAGTACTTC
TRBV2	TRBJ2-5	-	TRBD1	CASSGPGTATWETQYF	TGTGCCAGCAGCGGCCCCGGGACAGCCACCTGGGAGACCCAGTACTTC
TRBV19	TRBJ2-1	-	-	CASSNRAIYNEQFF	TGTGCCAGTAGTAACAGGGCGATCTACAATGAGCAGTTCTTC
TRBV28	TRBJ2-2	-	-	CASRSGTFTGELFF	TGTGCCAGCAGGTCCGGGACCTTCACCGGGGAGCTGTTTTTT
TRBV6-1	TRBJ1-2	-	-	CASSEGLYGYTF	TGTGCCAGCAGTGAAGGGCTGTATGGCTACACCTTC